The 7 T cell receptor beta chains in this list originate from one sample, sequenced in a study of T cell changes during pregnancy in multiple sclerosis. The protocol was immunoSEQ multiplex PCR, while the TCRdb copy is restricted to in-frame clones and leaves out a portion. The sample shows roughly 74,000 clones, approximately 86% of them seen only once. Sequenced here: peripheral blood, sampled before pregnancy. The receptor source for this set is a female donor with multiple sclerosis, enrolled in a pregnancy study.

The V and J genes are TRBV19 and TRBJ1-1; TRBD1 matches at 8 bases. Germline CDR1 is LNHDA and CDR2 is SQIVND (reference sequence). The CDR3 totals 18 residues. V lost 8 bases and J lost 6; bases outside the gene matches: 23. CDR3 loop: CASRVAGGWDLQVAEAFF. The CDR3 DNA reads TGTGCCAGTCGGGTGGCAGGGGGCTGGGACCTACAGGTTGCTGAAGCTTTCTTT.

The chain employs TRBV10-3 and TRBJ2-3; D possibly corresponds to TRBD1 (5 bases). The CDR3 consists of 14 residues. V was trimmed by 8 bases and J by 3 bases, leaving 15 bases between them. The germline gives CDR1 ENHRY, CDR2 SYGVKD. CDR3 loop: CAIGQIDRTDTQYF. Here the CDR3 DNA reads TGTGCCATCGGGCAGATCGACAGAACAGATACGCAGTATTTT.

The CDR3 protein is CASSFQGARETQYF. The CDR3 region has the DNA TGTGCCAGCAGCTTTCAGGGGGCCCGGGAGACCCAGTACTTC. The rearrangement uses TRBV11-2 and TRBJ2-5; 8 bases align to TRBD1. CDR3 length: 14 residues. The V gene end was trimmed by 3 bases and the J gene end by 5 bases; junction bases not matched to a gene: 5. Germline V gives CDR1 SGHAT, CDR2 FQNNGV.

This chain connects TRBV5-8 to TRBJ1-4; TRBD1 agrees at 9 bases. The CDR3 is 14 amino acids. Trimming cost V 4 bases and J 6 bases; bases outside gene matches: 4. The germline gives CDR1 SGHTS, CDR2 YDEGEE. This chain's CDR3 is CASSTGQGYEKLFF. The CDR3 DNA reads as TGTGCCAGCAGCACGGGACAGGGCTATGAAAAACTGTTTTTT.

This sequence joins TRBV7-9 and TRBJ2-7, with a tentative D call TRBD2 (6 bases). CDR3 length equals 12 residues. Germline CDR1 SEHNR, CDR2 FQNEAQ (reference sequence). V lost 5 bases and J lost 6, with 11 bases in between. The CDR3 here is CASSTGEGEQYF. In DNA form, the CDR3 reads TGTGCCAGCAGCACGGGAGAAGGCGAGCAGTACTTC.

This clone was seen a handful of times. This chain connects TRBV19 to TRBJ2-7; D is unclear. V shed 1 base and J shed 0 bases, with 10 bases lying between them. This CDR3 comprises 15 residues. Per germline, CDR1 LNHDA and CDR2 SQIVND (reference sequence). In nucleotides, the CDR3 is TGTGCCAGTAGTATAGTCCTCCATAGCTCCTACGAGCAGTACTTC. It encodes CASSIVLHSSYEQYF.

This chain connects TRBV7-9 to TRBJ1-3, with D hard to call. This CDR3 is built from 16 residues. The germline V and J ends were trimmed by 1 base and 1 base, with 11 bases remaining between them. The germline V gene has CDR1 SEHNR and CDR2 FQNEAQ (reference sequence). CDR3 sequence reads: CASSLVPAGSGNTIYF. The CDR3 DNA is TGTGCCAGCAGCTTAGTCCCGGCGGGTTCTGGAAACACCATATATTTT.